Listed below are T cell receptor beta chains from one sample, sequenced in a study of CD8 T cells in ankylosing spondylitis. TCRdb redid the calling of the 5' RACE reads with MiXCR, one entry per CDR3 protein. The table has around 490,000 distinct CDR3 sequences, about 5.4% seen once; the top ten hold under 4.5%. Sequenced sample: blood, either unsorted or a sorted T cell fraction (not recorded which). The receptors here all came from a male donor with ankylosing spondylitis. The CDR3 runs from the conserved cysteine through the conserved F or W. D genes are given only for firm matches. Not all rows give a size; the values are once, few, many and, for expanded clones, a class.

D gene: TRBD1
J gene: TRBJ1-6
clone size: many
V gene: TRBV12-3/TRBV12-4
CDR3 protein: CASSYRGKYSPLHF
CDR3 DNA: TGTGCCAGCAGTTACAGGGGTAAATACTCACCCCTCCACTTT

D gene: TRBD1
J gene: TRBJ1-2
clone size: few
V gene: TRBV5-5
CDR3 protein: CASSSRQGFAYGYTF
CDR3 DNA: TGTGCCAGCAGCTCCAGACAGGGGTTTGCCTATGGCTACACCTTC

D gene: TRBD1
J gene: TRBJ1-5
clone size: many
V gene: TRBV12-3/TRBV12-4
CDR3 protein: CASSGRTGLKGYSNQPQHF
CDR3 DNA: TGTGCCAGCAGTGGACGGACAGGGCTCAAGGGATATAGCAATCAGCCCCAGCATTTT

D gene: -
J gene: TRBJ2-5
clone size: many
V gene: TRBV29-1
CDR3 protein: CSVVRAAQYF
CDR3 DNA: TGCAGCGTTGTTCGCGCGGCCCAGTACTTC

D gene: -
J gene: TRBJ1-2
clone size: many
V gene: TRBV28
CDR3 protein: CASSLTGSNYGYTF
CDR3 DNA: TGTGCCAGCAGTTTAACAGGGTCAAACTATGGCTACACCTTC

D gene: TRBD2
J gene: TRBJ2-7
clone size: many
V gene: TRBV5-1
CDR3 protein: CASSWGLALSYEQYF
CDR3 DNA: TGCGCCAGCAGCTGGGGACTAGCGCTCTCCTACGAGCAGTACTTC

D gene: -
J gene: TRBJ2-1
clone size: many
V gene: TRBV11-2
CDR3 protein: CASSFRVVGYNEQFF
CDR3 DNA: TGTGCCAGCAGCTTTCGAGTCGTAGGCTACAATGAGCAGTTCTTC

D gene: -
J gene: TRBJ2-3
clone size: few
V gene: TRBV20-1
CDR3 protein: CSATFVPPGVQYF
CDR3 DNA: TGCAGTGCTACTTTTGTCCCGCCCGGGGTGCAGTATTTT

D gene: TRBD1
J gene: TRBJ2-7
clone size: many
V gene: TRBV20-1
CDR3 protein: CSARDRTGGTYEQYF
CDR3 DNA: TGCAGTGCTAGAGATCGCACAGGGGGCACCTACGAGCAGTACTTC

D gene: -
J gene: TRBJ2-3
clone size: many
V gene: TRBV6-5
CDR3 protein: CASSFGLNTDTQYF
CDR3 DNA: TGTGCCAGCAGTTTTGGACTAAACACAGATACGCAGTATTTT

D gene: TRBD1
J gene: TRBJ2-1
clone size: many
V gene: TRBV28
CDR3 protein: CASSRGQAYNEQFF
CDR3 DNA: TGTGCCAGCAGTCGAGGACAGGCTTACAATGAGCAGTTCTTC

D gene: -
J gene: TRBJ1-1
clone size: many
V gene: TRBV12-3/TRBV12-4
CDR3 protein: CASKNRVSTEAFF
CDR3 DNA: TGTGCCAGCAAAAACAGGGTAAGCACTGAAGCTTTCTTT

D gene: -
J gene: TRBJ2-5
clone size: -
V gene: TRBV3-1
CDR3 protein: CASSPTGVKETQYF
CDR3 DNA: TGTGCCAGCAGCCCTACCGGGGTCAAAGAGACCCAGTACTTC

D gene: -
J gene: TRBJ2-7
clone size: many
V gene: TRBV20-1
CDR3 protein: CSAQRAYEQYF
CDR3 DNA: TGCAGTGCCCAGAGGGCCTACGAGCAGTACTTC

D gene: -
J gene: TRBJ1-2
clone size: many
V gene: TRBV20-1
CDR3 protein: CSAATGRSYGYTF
CDR3 DNA: TGCAGTGCTGCAACGGGACGGTCCTATGGCTACACCTTC

D gene: TRBD2
J gene: TRBJ2-5
clone size: many
V gene: TRBV20-1
CDR3 protein: CSALPGGETQYF
CDR3 DNA: TGCAGTGCACTCCCGGGGGGAGAGACCCAGTACTTC

D gene: TRBD1
J gene: TRBJ2-3
clone size: -
V gene: TRBV20-1
CDR3 protein: CSAPGQGTADTQYF
CDR3 DNA: TGCAGTGCCCCGGGACAGGGGACCGCAGATACGCAGTATTTT

D gene: -
J gene: TRBJ2-1
clone size: many
V gene: TRBV7-8
CDR3 protein: CASSTRLGISSYNEQFF
CDR3 DNA: TGTGCCAGCAGCACCCGCCTGGGAATTAGCTCCTACAATGAGCAGTTCTTC

D gene: TRBD1
J gene: TRBJ1-2
clone size: many
V gene: TRBV5-1
CDR3 protein: CASSLGQGLGYTF
CDR3 DNA: TGCGCCAGCAGCTTGGGACAGGGGCTTGGCTACACCTTC

D gene: -
J gene: TRBJ1-4
clone size: many
V gene: TRBV15
CDR3 protein: CATSSRGVEKLFF
CDR3 DNA: TGTGCCACCAGCAGTAGGGGAGTTGAAAAACTGTTTTTT

D gene: TRBD1
J gene: TRBJ2-6
clone size: few
V gene: TRBV4-3
CDR3 protein: CASSQGQGSGVLTF
CDR3 DNA: TGCGCCAGCAGCCAAGGACAGGGGTCCGGGGTCCTGACTTTC

D gene: -
J gene: TRBJ1-5
clone size: few
V gene: TRBV6-2/TRBV6-3
CDR3 protein: CASSYPQTGREPQHF
CDR3 DNA: TGTGCCAGCAGTTACCCTCAGACAGGAAGGGAGCCCCAGCATTTT

D gene: TRBD2
J gene: TRBJ2-7
clone size: many
V gene: TRBV7-2
CDR3 protein: CASSPGLAKYEQYF
CDR3 DNA: TGTGCCAGCAGCCCGGGACTAGCGAAATACGAGCAGTACTTC

D gene: -
J gene: TRBJ2-7
clone size: -
V gene: TRBV12-2
CDR3 protein: CASRLRRLAGYTYEQYF
CDR3 DNA: TGTGCAAGTCGCTTAAGACGTCTAGCGGGTTATACCTACGAGCAGTACTTC

D gene: -
J gene: TRBJ2-3
clone size: many
V gene: TRBV4-1
CDR3 protein: CASSQEAVRPDTQYF
CDR3 DNA: TGCGCCAGCAGCCAAGAGGCGGTCCGGCCAGATACGCAGTATTTT

D gene: -
J gene: TRBJ1-2
clone size: many
V gene: TRBV9
CDR3 protein: CASSAQDGESYGYTF
CDR3 DNA: TGTGCCAGCAGCGCCCAGGACGGGGAGTCCTATGGCTACACCTTC

D gene: -
J gene: TRBJ2-1
clone size: many
V gene: TRBV10-3
CDR3 protein: CAISETTVVPFYNEQFF
CDR3 DNA: TGTGCCATCAGTGAGACAACTGTAGTCCCTTTCTACAATGAGCAGTTCTTC

D gene: -
J gene: TRBJ2-6
clone size: -
V gene: TRBV7-2
CDR3 protein: CASTRRTALSGANVLTF
CDR3 DNA: TGTGCCAGCACCAGACGGACAGCATTATCTGGGGCCAACGTCCTGACTTTC

D gene: -
J gene: TRBJ2-7
clone size: many
V gene: TRBV29-1
CDR3 protein: CSARGILSYEQYF
CDR3 DNA: TGCAGCGCTCGCGGGATACTTAGCTACGAGCAGTACTTC

D gene: TRBD1
J gene: TRBJ2-7
clone size: many
V gene: TRBV5-6
CDR3 protein: CASSFLDREDEQYF
CDR3 DNA: TGTGCCAGCAGCTTCCTGGACAGGGAGGACGAGCAGTACTTC

D gene: -
J gene: TRBJ2-5
clone size: few
V gene: TRBV27
CDR3 protein: CASSLSRGTETQYF
CDR3 DNA: TGTGCCAGCAGTTTATCTAGGGGGACAGAGACCCAGTACTTC

D gene: -
J gene: TRBJ2-4
clone size: many
V gene: TRBV20-1
CDR3 protein: CSAKQRVKNIQYF
CDR3 DNA: TGCAGTGCTAAGCAGAGAGTCAAAAACATTCAGTACTTC

D gene: -
J gene: TRBJ1-6
clone size: many
V gene: TRBV11-2
CDR3 protein: CATQFGRSPLHF
CDR3 DNA: TGTGCCACCCAGTTTGGGCGGTCACCCCTCCACTTT

D gene: TRBD1
J gene: TRBJ2-1
clone size: many
V gene: TRBV6-5
CDR3 protein: CASSYPGRGNEQFF
CDR3 DNA: TGTGCCAGCAGTTACCCCGGCAGGGGGAATGAGCAGTTCTTC

D gene: -
J gene: TRBJ1-2
clone size: many
V gene: TRBV6-2/TRBV6-3
CDR3 protein: CASGQAPPGTGYTF
CDR3 DNA: TGTGCCAGCGGTCAAGCCCCTCCGGGGACTGGCTACACCTTC

D gene: -
J gene: TRBJ2-5
clone size: many
V gene: TRBV7-7
CDR3 protein: CASSLGSGYQETQYF
CDR3 DNA: TGTGCTAGCAGCTTAGGTTCGGGTTACCAAGAGACCCAGTACTTC

D gene: -
J gene: TRBJ1-1
clone size: many
V gene: TRBV7-9
CDR3 protein: CASSGSGSGTGEAFF
CDR3 DNA: TGTGCCAGCAGCGGGAGCGGCTCCGGAACGGGTGAAGCTTTCTTT

D gene: -
J gene: TRBJ2-7
clone size: many
V gene: TRBV14
CDR3 protein: CASSQDSRRGPYF
CDR3 DNA: TGTGCCAGCAGCCAAGACAGTAGGCGGGGGCCGTACTTC

D gene: -
J gene: TRBJ1-1
clone size: -
V gene: TRBV12-3/TRBV12-4
CDR3 protein: CASSLGGLSEAFF
CDR3 DNA: TGTGCCAGCAGTTTAGGGGGCCTAAGTGAAGCTTTCTTT

D gene: -
J gene: TRBJ2-5
clone size: many
V gene: TRBV10-3
CDR3 protein: CAISSPVGTQYF
CDR3 DNA: TGTGCCATCTCTTCCCCGGTCGGGACCCAGTACTTC

D gene: TRBD1
J gene: TRBJ2-7
clone size: few
V gene: TRBV6-1
CDR3 protein: CASSNPGTGLYEQYF
CDR3 DNA: TGTGCCAGCAGTAATCCCGGGACAGGGTTGTACGAGCAGTACTTC

D gene: -
J gene: TRBJ2-3
clone size: -
V gene: TRBV28
CDR3 protein: CATATPGADTQYF
CDR3 DNA: TGTGCCACCGCGACCCCGGGTGCGGATACGCAGTATTTT

D gene: TRBD2
J gene: TRBJ2-7
clone size: many
V gene: TRBV20-1
CDR3 protein: CSAWGGFRNEQYF
CDR3 DNA: TGCAGTGCTTGGGGGGGATTTAGGAACGAGCAGTACTTC

D gene: TRBD1
J gene: TRBJ2-5
clone size: few
V gene: TRBV11-2
CDR3 protein: CAVWSGDRGRETQYF
CDR3 DNA: TGTGCCGTCTGGTCGGGGGACAGGGGGCGCGAGACCCAGTACTTC

D gene: -
J gene: TRBJ1-2
clone size: many
V gene: TRBV20-1
CDR3 protein: CSAYTLRDYGYTF
CDR3 DNA: TGCAGTGCTTATACTCTGCGGGACTATGGCTACACCTTC

D gene: TRBD1
J gene: TRBJ1-1
clone size: many
V gene: TRBV7-8
CDR3 protein: CASSGRDRGHFVEAFF
CDR3 DNA: TGTGCCAGCAGCGGACGGGACAGGGGGCACTTCGTAGAAGCTTTCTTT

D gene: -
J gene: TRBJ2-7
clone size: many
V gene: TRBV5-1
CDR3 protein: CASSLGGAGNEQYF
CDR3 DNA: TGCGCCAGCAGCTTGGGAGGGGCCGGCAACGAGCAGTACTTC

D gene: -
J gene: TRBJ1-2
clone size: -
V gene: TRBV9
CDR3 protein: CASSVGGFEHYGYTF
CDR3 DNA: TGTGCCAGCAGCGTAGGAGGGTTTGAACACTATGGCTACACCTTC

D gene: -
J gene: TRBJ1-2
clone size: many
V gene: TRBV12-3/TRBV12-4
CDR3 protein: CASSFGGAHYGYTF
CDR3 DNA: TGTGCCAGCAGTTTCGGAGGGGCTCACTATGGCTACACCTTC

D gene: -
J gene: TRBJ2-1
clone size: many
V gene: TRBV29-1
CDR3 protein: CSVGQGLFF
CDR3 DNA: TGCAGCGTTGGGCAGGGGTTGTTCTTC

D gene: TRBD1
J gene: TRBJ2-2
clone size: -
V gene: TRBV25-1
CDR3 protein: CASSPGLGGFGELFF
CDR3 DNA: TGTGCCAGCAGCCCCGGGCTAGGGGGCTTCGGGGAGCTGTTTTTT

D gene: -
J gene: TRBJ1-5
clone size: many
V gene: TRBV20-1
CDR3 protein: CSARDQNWRRLYSNQPQHF
CDR3 DNA: TGCAGTGCTAGAGATCAGAATTGGCGCAGGCTCTATAGCAATCAGCCCCAGCATTTT

D gene: TRBD2
J gene: TRBJ2-3
clone size: many
V gene: TRBV4-1
CDR3 protein: CASSFPGGRPDTQYF
CDR3 DNA: TGCGCCAGCAGCTTTCCGGGAGGGAGGCCAGATACGCAGTATTTT

D gene: -
J gene: TRBJ2-2
clone size: -
V gene: TRBV7-8
CDR3 protein: CASSLGTVPSTGELFF
CDR3 DNA: TGTGCCAGCAGCTTAGGGACAGTTCCGAGCACCGGGGAGCTGTTTTTT

D gene: -
J gene: TRBJ2-2
clone size: -
V gene: TRBV5-5
CDR3 protein: CASSWTAGTTNTGELFF
CDR3 DNA: TGTGCCAGCAGCTGGACCGCCGGGACGACGAACACCGGGGAGCTGTTTTTT

D gene: TRBD2
J gene: TRBJ2-3
clone size: -
V gene: TRBV11-2
CDR3 protein: CASSRLLAGRTSTDTQYF
CDR3 DNA: TGTGCCAGCAGCCGGTTACTAGCGGGGCGTACCAGCACAGATACGCAGTATTTT

D gene: TRBD2
J gene: TRBJ2-1
clone size: many
V gene: TRBV4-1
CDR3 protein: CASSPLTSGRASQFF
CDR3 DNA: TGCGCCAGCAGCCCGCTGACTAGCGGGAGGGCCTCGCAGTTCTTC

D gene: -
J gene: TRBJ1-1
clone size: many
V gene: TRBV20-1
CDR3 protein: CSAHTTVNTEAFF
CDR3 DNA: TGCAGTGCCCACACGACAGTGAACACTGAAGCTTTCTTT

D gene: TRBD2
J gene: TRBJ2-7
clone size: many
V gene: TRBV4-3
CDR3 protein: CASSQDWREATYEQYF
CDR3 DNA: TGCGCCAGCAGCCAAGATTGGCGGGAGGCTACCTACGAGCAGTACTTC